This passage covers 21 T cell receptor beta chains from one sample sequenced in a study of cytomegalovirus exposure and HLA in healthy donors. Using immunoSEQ multiplex PCR, the repertoire was profiled, and TCRdb retains in-frame clones only, with some absent. Among about 250,000 clones listed, roughly 90% were seen once. The sequenced material came from PBMCs. These receptors originate from a man younger than 30 in good health and CMV-seropositive.

The genes are TRBV27 and TRBJ2-1; D ambiguous. V was cut by 0 bases and J by 0 bases, with 12 bases left in between. The V gene's germline CDR1 is MNHEY and CDR2 SMNVEV (reference sequence). The CDR3 is made up of 17 amino acids. CDR3 region: CASSLSSPFTSYNEQFF. In DNA, the CDR3 is TGTGCCAGCAGTTTATCGTCCCCTTTTACCTCCTACAATGAGCAGTTCTTC.

This chain uses TRBV15 with TRBJ2-7, with TRBD2 as a possible D gene (6 bases). This CDR3 has 15 residues. Per germline, CDR1 LNHNV and CDR2 YYDKDF (reference sequence). V lost 1 base and J lost 2, with 12 bases in between. CDR3 sequence: CATSRVGGEAYEQYF. CDR3 DNA: TGTGCCACCAGCAGAGTTGGCGGGGAGGCCTACGAGCAGTACTTC.

Concerning this clone itself: The junction differs from germline at one of its ends, possibly a read error. V usage is TRBV19 and J usage is TRBJ2-4, with D perhaps given as TRBD1 or TRBD2 (5 bases each). Germline-derived CDR1 and CDR2 are LNHDA and SQIVND (reference sequence). CDR3 length: 12 residues. CDR3 in amino acids: CASSMFPGPPNF. CDR3 in DNA: TGTGCCAGTAGTATGTTCCCGGGACCCCCCAACTTC.

In its sample, this clone was seen many times. The chain employs TRBV7-9 and TRBJ2-3, with TRBD2 matching over 10 bases. Germline CDR1 reads SEHNR; CDR2 reads FQNEAQ (reference sequence). This CDR3 comprises 14 residues. After removal of 4 bases from V and 5 bases from J, the junction contained 3 bases not matched to a gene. CDR3 loop: CASSSRTSGDTQYF. The CDR3 DNA reads TGTGCCAGCAGCTCGCGGACTAGCGGAGATACGCAGTATTTT.

The V and J genes are TRBV5-6 and TRBJ1-2; a possible D gene is TRBD1 (5 bases). Germline V gene lookup returns CDR1 SGHDT and CDR2 YYEEEE. V was trimmed by 2 bases and J by 0 bases, leaving 14 bases between them. This CDR3 contains 16 residues. Written as DNA, the CDR3 is TGTGCCAGCAGCTTTCTTCAACAGGAGCCTAACTATGGCTACACCTTC. This gives the protein CASSFLQQEPNYGYTF.

The rearrangement links TRBV4-1 to TRBJ1-5; no firm D call. Germline lookup yields CDR1 MGHRA and CDR2 YSYEKL. The V gene lost 0 bases and the J gene lost 7 bases, with 10 bases spanning the gap. The CDR3 spans 14 residues. The CDR3 protein is CASSQDPGGQPQHF. The DNA of the CDR3 is TGCGCCAGCAGCCAAGATCCTGGAGGACAGCCCCAGCATTTT.

The chain uses TRBV7-9 and TRBJ2-1, with D maybe TRBD2 (5 bases). CDR1 and CDR2 from the germline V gene are SEHNR and FQNEAQ (reference sequence). The V end lost 4 bases, the J end lost 2 bases, and 21 bases lay between the germline ends. CDR3 length: 18 amino acids. CDR3 sequence reads: CASSYSLVRRDTYNEQFF. CDR3 DNA sequence: TGTGCCAGCAGCTACTCCCTTGTGAGACGGGATACCTACAATGAGCAGTTCTTC.

V usage is TRBV18 and J usage is TRBJ2-5; D is unclear. V dropped 0 bases and J dropped 2 bases, with 10 bases sitting between them. Germline CDR1 KGHSH, CDR2 LQKENI. CDR3 size: 15 residues. The CDR3 region has the DNA TGTGCCAGCTCACCACCCCGCGCGGCTCAAGAGACCCAGTACTTC. Translating it yields CASSPPRAAQETQYF.

This clone has only one observation. The J gene is TRBJ2-5, the V gene TRBV20-1; 8 bases fit TRBD1. This CDR3 has 11 residues. Losses at the gene ends were 5 bases for V and 4 bases for J; bases not matched to a gene: 0. CDR1 and CDR2 (germline): DFQATT, SNEGSKA (reference sequence). CDR3 region: CSAGQGETQYF. For the CDR3, the DNA is TGCAGTGCTGGACAGGGAGAGACCCAGTACTTC.

The CDR3 here is CASSKYTGSRNYGYTF. The CDR3 nucleotides are TGTGCCAGCAGCAAGTATACAGGGAGCCGAAACTATGGCTACACCTTC. The rearrangement links TRBV9 to TRBJ1-2; perhaps TRBD1 as D (6 bases). The germline CDR1 and CDR2 sequences are SGDLS and YYNGEE. V lost 4 bases, J lost 2 bases, and 18 bases lay in between. The length of the CDR3 is 16 residues.

The V call is TRBV7-9, the J call TRBJ2-7; D ambiguous. Trimming shortened V by 5 bases and J by 3 bases, and 14 bases separated the two germline ends. CDR3 length: 14 residues. CDR1 and CDR2 from the germline V gene are SEHNR and FQNEAQ (reference sequence). In nucleotides, the CDR3 is TGTGCCAGCAGCCATGTTGGGATCATCTACGAGCAGTACTTC. Translating gives CASSHVGIIYEQYF.

The chain joins TRBV27 to TRBJ2-5; D is uncertain. Germline CDR1 is MNHEY and CDR2 is SMNVEV (reference sequence). CDR3 length: 14 amino acids. V was clipped by 8 bases and J by 5 bases, with 18 bases between them. This chain's CDR3 is CASSPAGSGETQYF. CDR3 DNA sequence: TGTGCCAGCTCCCCCGCCGGGTCCGGTGAGACCCAGTACTTC.

The rearrangement uses TRBV28 and TRBJ2-7; 9 nucleotides align to TRBD1. The CDR3 is 14 residues long. J gave up 6 bases and V 5 bases, and 8 bases lay outside the gene matches. From germline, CDR1 is MDHEN and CDR2 SYDVKM. The CDR3 here is CASSQPGTGLEQYF. CDR3 bases: TGTGCCAGCAGTCAACCCGGGACAGGGCTCGAGCAGTACTTC.

The chain is built from TRBV18 and TRBJ2-2; D is possibly TRBD2 (6 bases). Trimming took 5 bases from V and 0 from J, leaving 10 bases between them. CDR1 KGHSH and CDR2 LQKENI come from the germline V gene. CDR3 length equals 15 residues. CDR3 amino acids: CASSSRESNTGELFF. CDR3 coding DNA: TGTGCCAGCTCATCCCGGGAGTCGAACACCGGGGAGCTGTTTTTT.

V is TRBV6-5 and J is TRBJ2-7, with 9 nucleotides matching TRBD1. Losses at the gene ends were 9 bases for V and 3 bases for J; bases not matched to a gene: 6. The CDR3 has 13 residues. Germline-derived CDR1 and CDR2 are MNHEY and SVGAGI. CDR3 protein: CASTGTGLYEQYF. Written as DNA, the CDR3 is TGTGCCAGTACCGGGACAGGGCTCTACGAGCAGTACTTC.

This rearrangement joins TRBV6-4 to TRBJ2-7; 9 nucleotides line up with TRBD1. The CDR3 runs to 21 residues. The ends lost 0 bases at V and 3 bases at J; junction bases unmatched: 21. Germline loops: CDR1 MRHNA, CDR2 SNTAGT. DNA of the CDR3: TGTGCCAGCAGTGACTCAATAGGGACAGGGCGATTGGGGTCGGGTGGCTACGAGCAGTACTTC. It translates to CASSDSIGTGRLGSGGYEQYF.

This rearrangement joins TRBV5-6 to TRBJ1-2; D remains unclear. V was clipped by 0 bases and J by 2 bases, with 17 bases between them. CDR3 length: 17 amino acids. CDR1 is SGHDT and CDR2 is YYEEEE in the germline V gene. Here the CDR3 reads CASSLGSGIRINYGYTF. The CDR3 nucleotides are TGTGCCAGCAGCTTGGGGTCAGGAATCCGTATCAACTATGGCTACACCTTC.

The rearrangement uses TRBV25-1 and TRBJ2-3; 7 bases are a match to TRBD1. Germline CDR1 MGHDK, CDR2 SYGVNS. V lost 5 bases, J lost 4 bases, and 6 bases stayed unmatched. The CDR3 is made up of 14 amino acids. The CDR3 DNA follows: TGTGCCAGCAGTAGGACGACAGGGTCAGATACGCAGTATTTT. Encoded protein: CASSRTTGSDTQYF. The whole variable domain, filled in from reference TRBV25-1 and TRBJ2-3, reads EADIYQTPRYLVIGTGKKITLECSQTMGHDKMYWYQQDPGMELHLIHYSYGVNSTEKGDLSSESTVSRIRTEHFPLTLESARPSHTSQYLCASSRTTGSDTQYFGPGTRLTVL.

The genes are TRBV7-2 and TRBJ2-5, with 8 bases identical to TRBD1. This CDR3 is 13 amino acids long. The germline V gene has CDR1 SGHTA and CDR2 FQGNSA. V was clipped by 0 bases and J by 10 bases; unmatched bases: 4. The DNA for the CDR3 is TGTGCCAGCAGCTTAGCCCTGGACAGGGACCAGTACTTC. It encodes CASSLALDRDQYF.

The J gene is TRBJ2-7, the V gene TRBV7-3; unclear D gene. CDR3 length: 12 amino acids. V was trimmed by 3 bases and J by 6 bases, leaving 9 bases between them. The germline V gene has CDR1 SGHTA and CDR2 FQGTGA. The CDR3 DNA reads as TGTGCCAGCAGCTTTCGCCCGCCCGAGCAGTACTTC. Protein sequence: CASSFRPPEQYF.

The chain recombines TRBV9 with TRBJ2-2; possibly TRBD2 for D (5 bases). The CDR3 contains 16 residues. Germline values: CDR1 SGDLS, CDR2 YYNGEE. The V and J ends lost 5 bases and 4 bases respectively, with 18 bases between them. The CDR3 region is CASSRTVRTGTGELFF. CDR3 bases: TGTGCCAGCAGTCGGACTGTCAGAACGGGCACCGGGGAGCTGTTTTTT.